This T cell receptor beta chain came from a study of identical twins (TCRdb year 2016). Broadly, across the study: To test whether fetal clonotypes persist, this study deep-sequenced TCR alpha and beta repertoires from monozygotic twins, from unrelated adults of various ages, and from cord blood. Replicate twin experiments were performed at different times using different library preparation protocols to rule out contamination.

Every donor in the study was a healthy Caucasian. The study also sequenced three unrelated non-twin adults: a male aged 18 to 29, a male aged 50 to 60 and a female aged 50 to 60. Miltenyi CD45RO+ enrichment and human naive T-cell isolation kits were used to isolate memory (CD45RO+) and naive T cells from PBMC. V loses 4 bases at its end and J loses 3 bases; junction bases beyond the gene matches: 8. The CDR1 and CDR2 encoded by the germline V gene (reference sequence) are SGHKS and YYEKEE. The CDR3, cysteine through phenylalanine, is 15 amino acids long. The entry retains the CDR3 DNA only, 45 bases that are in frame from base 1. This clonotype was counted many times. The target of this receptor is not known. Per-base quality was not reported, and no clone a single base away is much larger than it. Library preparation employed 5' RACE. TCRdb names Illumina HiSeq 2000 as the instrument used. Template switching introduced a universal primer binding site; the final cDNA contained a unique molecular identifier, enabling accurate counting of TCR cDNA molecules. Specific primers in the conserved constant-segment region were used to synthesize first-strand cDNA for TCR alpha and beta chains. To control for contamination, every cDNA library carried two barcodes: a SMART-Mk sample barcode plus Illumina barcodes. TruSeq adapter sequences along with Illumina sample barcodes were introduced in two successive PCR steps. Sequencing of the TCR alpha and beta cDNA libraries was done on the Illumina HiSeq platform using custom primers. In the authors' own workflow: MiGEC was used to process raw reads and extract unique molecular identifiers, and MiXCR was used to find CDR3 positions. For each individual, recombination models were inferred using an EM algorithm with the repgenHMM and IGoR tools. Shared clonotype analysis was performed with the tcR package in R, normalizing sharing by the product of cloneset sizes. To study raw recombination free of thymic and clonal selection effects, out-of-frame nonproductive sequences were analyzed. The public reads were reanalyzed by TCRdb: fastp trimming at Q25, MiXCR alignment, in-frame beta chains only. Each entry is one CDR3 protein sequence, shown with its most common DNA and genes. TCRdb, rather than the study authors, made the V and J calls. In all, the sample holds about 690,000 distinct CDR3 sequences, and roughly 6% of those were seen once. The ten largest account for 1.5% to 2% of the sample.

Findings and caveats that apply to the study as a whole: In beta out-of-frame sequences, excess twin sharing was weaker, because having fewer shared sequences lowered the signal-to-noise ratio. Because the same donors could not be followed over many years, the conclusions depended on cross-sectional statistical analysis. Recombination models systematically underestimated out-of-frame TCR alpha sharing in monozygotic twins but agreed with sharing between unrelated individuals. Invariant T cells such as MAIT and iNKT could partly confound zero-insertion analyses, although diverse VJ usage argued against such confounding for most clonotypes. Compared with coincidental sharing between unrelated individuals, out-of-frame TCR alpha sequences shared between twins had an excess of sequences with low generation probability. Fewer insertions were carried by abundant cord blood beta clonotypes; a weaker similar trend was observed in young adult naive repertoires, while no such trend was observed in memory repertoires.

The clonotype was recovered from a young man in good health. The chain links TRBV5-5 with TRBJ2-5; TRBD1 agrees with 8 junctional bases. Source material: naive T cells sorted from blood. Per the publication, the cell subset or site label means: cells isolated with a human naive T-cell isolation kit. The CDR3: CASSPGTGWKETQYF. The nucleotides read TGTGCCAGCAGCCCAGGGACAGGTTGGAAAGAGACCCAGTACTTC.